The 11 T cell receptor beta chains presented below share a single source sample, sequenced in a study of shared clonotypes between healthy human individuals. The table came from immunoSEQ multiplex PCR; TCRdb's copy has only in-frame clones and leaves some out. The table includes some 2.3 million clones, over 85% detected once. The sample comprised naive CD4+ T cells from PBMCs. Subset reported: CD45RA+ positively selected. The receptors derive from a young man in good health. Some clones in this sample may be carry-over from other donors' samples.

This clone appeared once. The chain employs TRBV7-3 and TRBJ1-5; no clear D gene. The germline CDR1 and CDR2 sequences are SGHTA and FQGTGA. The CDR3 runs to 13 residues. Trimming left V 1 base short and J 6 bases short, with 7 bases between. Here the CDR3 reads CASSLNEGQPQHF. CDR3 coding DNA: TGTGCCAGCAGCTTAAATGAAGGTCAGCCCCAGCATTTT.

V usage is TRBV28 and J usage is TRBJ2-7, with 9 bases identical to TRBD2. Germline V gives CDR1 MDHEN, CDR2 SYDVKM. This CDR3 is built from 16 residues. The trim removed 2 bases at V and 4 bases at J, leaving 9 bases unmatched. CDR3 residues: CASSLGLAGPSYEQYF. The CDR3 coding sequence is TGTGCCAGCAGTTTAGGCCTAGCGGGACCATCTTACGAGCAGTACTTC.

The V gene is TRBV4-3, the J gene TRBJ2-2; D is unresolved. The V gene's germline CDR1 is LGHNA and CDR2 YSLEER. CDR3 length: 14 residues. V dropped 4 bases and J dropped 7 bases, with 13 bases sitting between them. The CDR3 loop is CASSRLGPGGELFF. The CDR3 DNA reads TGCGCCAGCAGCCGGTTAGGGCCGGGCGGGGAGCTGTTTTTT.

The gene calls are TRBV28 and TRBJ2-2; D is ambiguous. The CDR3 sequence is 13 residues long. V lost 3 bases to trimming and J lost 6 bases, with 8 bases between them. CDR1 and CDR2 from the germline V gene are MDHEN and SYDVKM. Here the CDR3 reads CASSFRGAGELFF. The CDR3 bases are TGTGCCAGCAGTTTTCGTGGAGCCGGGGAGCTGTTTTTT. Combining the CDR3 with reference TRBV28 and TRBJ2-2 gives the whole variable domain DVKVTQSSRYLVKRTGEKVFLECVQDMDHENMFWYRQDPGLGLRLIYFSYDVKMKEKGDIPEGYSVSREKKERFSLILESASTNQTSMYLCASSFRGAGELFFGEGSRLTVL.

The chain joins TRBV4-1 to TRBJ1-2, with no clear D. The germline V gene has CDR1 MGHRA and CDR2 YSYEKL. The germline V and J ends were trimmed by 0 bases and 1 base, with 9 bases remaining between them. The CDR3 contains 15 residues. The CDR3 nucleotides are TGCGCCAGCAGCCAAGAGCTGTGGAATAACTATGGCTACACCTTC. Its translation is CASSQELWNNYGYTF.

The CDR3 region has the DNA TGTGCCAGCAGCGGGACTAGCAAAAGGACCGGGGAGCTGTTTTTT. It specifies CASSGTSKRTGELFF. V is TRBV6-1 and J is TRBJ2-2; 9 nucleotides match TRBD2. This CDR3 is 15 amino acids long. Germline CDR1 reads MNHNS; CDR2 reads SASEGT. V lost 6 bases and J lost 5; bases outside the gene matches: 7.

The chain carries TRBV19 and TRBJ2-2; a possible D gene is TRBD2 (6 bases). The CDR3 spans 16 residues. Germline V gene lookup returns CDR1 LNHDA and CDR2 SQIVND (reference sequence). The V end was cut by 4 bases, the J end by 2 bases, with 14 bases between. DNA for the CDR3: TGTGCCAGTAGTACCCCCGGGGGAAACAACACCGGGGAGCTGTTTTTT. Residues: CASSTPGGNNTGELFF.

The rearrangement joins TRBV7-6 to TRBJ2-1; D is unresolved. Germline V gene data show CDR1 as SGHVS and CDR2 as FNYEAQ. V lost 2 bases, J lost 0 bases, and 8 bases lay in between. CDR3 size: 15 residues. DNA of the CDR3: TGTGCCAGCAGCTTATGGGGTAGCTCCTACAATGAGCAGTTCTTC. Amino acid sequence: CASSLWGSSYNEQFF.

The chain is built from TRBV28 and TRBJ2-1, with 11 nucleotides matching TRBD2. V was pared by 7 bases and J by 12 bases, with 8 bases of the junction left unmatched. The CDR3 has 13 residues. From germline, CDR1 is MDHEN and CDR2 SYDVKM. DNA of the CDR3: TGTGCCAGCACTAAATTGGGGACTAGCGGGCAGTTCTTC. As protein: CASTKLGTSGQFF.

The chain has TRBV11-1 and TRBJ2-3; D unresolved. This CDR3 is built from 14 residues. The V gene lost 1 base and the J gene lost 2 bases, with 7 bases spanning the gap. Per the germline V gene, CDR1 is SGHAT and CDR2 is FQDESV (reference sequence). CDR3 nucleotide sequence: TGTGCCAGCAGCTTAGAACCCGTCACAGATACGCAGTATTTT. Residues: CASSLEPVTDTQYF.

This clone was seen just once. V is TRBV5-6 and J is TRBJ2-1, with 9 bases identical to TRBD2. The CDR3 runs to 19 residues. V lost 0 bases, J lost 0 bases, and 10 bases stayed unmatched. The germline gives CDR1 SGHDT, CDR2 YYEEEE. CDR3: CASSLAELAGLISYNEQFF. In DNA, the CDR3 is TGTGCCAGCAGCTTGGCGGAACTAGCGGGCCTTATCTCCTACAATGAGCAGTTCTTC.